The following is a T cell receptor (beta chain) sequence with its context. Its antigen is unidentified. A read error is possible here, since a much larger clone lies one base away. The sample belongs to a study of type 1 regulatory T cells. Notes on the study in general: Type 1 regulatory T cells had a more restricted TCR repertoire than non-type 1 regulatory T cells.

TCRdb recomputed calls from the reads with MiXCR, one row per CDR3 protein. This table holds about 5,000 distinct CDR3 sequences, about 26% found once. The CDR3 has 11 amino acids. Germline CDR1 is MDHEN and CDR2 is SYDVKM. The V and J genes are TRBV28 and TRBJ2-7; D gene unclear. This receptor was obtained from a human donor in good health. The sequencing input was cultured type 1 regulatory T (Tr1) cells, either the whole culture or a sorted fraction (not recorded which). CDR3 bases: TGTGCCAACAGTTTATCACAGGAGCAGTACTTC. Encoded protein: CANSLSQEQYF.